These 27 T cell receptor beta chains were all obtained from the same sample, sequenced in a study of cytomegalovirus exposure and HLA in healthy donors. PCR was performed using 60 Vbeta and 13 Jbeta primers. The method was immunoSEQ multiplex PCR; TCRdb's version includes in-frame clones alone and lacks a portion of them. The sample includes 200,000 or so clones, around 83% seen only once; the top ten take approximately 6.5%. The sequencing sample was made of PBMCs. These receptors all stem from a woman between 50 and 59 years old in good health and CMV-seropositive.

This clone was observed a few times. The chain uses TRBV28 and TRBJ1-5, with D possibly matching TRBD1 (6 bases). V lost 4 bases, J lost 0 bases, and 13 bases lay in between. The CDR3 is made up of 16 amino acids. Germline CDR1 reads MDHEN; CDR2 reads SYDVKM. CDR3 coding DNA: TGTGCCAGCAGTTCCGGACAGTTACATAGCAATCAGCCCCAGCATTTT. As protein: CASSSGQLHSNQPQHF.

The rearrangement uses TRBV7-8 and TRBJ2-1, with D maybe TRBD1 (7 bases). CDR3 length equals 15 residues. Germline CDR1 SGHVS, CDR2 FQNEAQ. Trimming removed 5 bases from V and 3 bases from J, with 14 bases in between. The CDR3 spells CASSRSGGIYNEQFF. The CDR3, as DNA: TGTGCCAGCAGCCGCTCAGGGGGGATCTACAATGAGCAGTTCTTC. The complete variable domain, with remaining parts taken from reference TRBV7-8 and TRBJ2-1, reads GAGVSQSPRYKVAKRGQDVALRCDPISGHVSLFWYQQALGQGPEFLTYFQNEAQLDKSGLPSDRFFAERPEGSVSTLKIQRTQQEDSAVYLCASSRSGGIYNEQFFGPGTRLTVL.

The CDR3 region has the DNA TGTGCCAGCAGGGACGGACAGGGCCGCAATCAGCCCCAGCATTTT. Translated: CASRDGQGRNQPQHF. The rearrangement links TRBV2 to TRBJ1-5, with TRBD1 matching over 8 bases. The length of the CDR3 is 15 residues. V was pared by 6 bases and J by 2 bases, with 6 bases of the junction left unmatched. Germline assignment: CDR1 SNHLY and CDR2 FYNNEI.

Turning to this clone: The same CDR3 is also encoded by other DNA sequences in this sample. V gene TRBV9 combines with J gene TRBJ2-2; 9 positions agree with TRBD1. This CDR3 is built from 14 residues. CDR1 and CDR2 from the germline V gene are SGDLS and YYNGEE. J gave up 5 bases and V 2 bases, and 1 base lay outside the gene matches. CDR3 region: CASSVGQGTGELFF. The DNA for the CDR3 is TGTGCCAGCAGCGTGGGACAGGGTACCGGGGAGCTGTTTTTT. The full variable domain, in which reference TRBV9 and TRBJ2-2 provide the parts outside the CDR3, is DSGVTQTPKHLITATGQRVTLRCSPRSGDLSVYWYQQSLDQGLQFLIQYYNGEERAKGNILERFSAQQFPDLHSELNLSSLELGDSALYFCASSVGQGTGELFFGEGSRLTVL.

This chain links TRBV7-2 with TRBJ2-5; 8 nucleotides align to TRBD1. V shed 5 bases and J 5 bases; nucleotides not matched to a gene: 4. The CDR3 covers 13 residues. CDR1 and CDR2 from the germline V gene are SGHTA and FQGNSA. CDR3 nucleotide sequence: TGTGCCAGCAGCACGGACAGGGAGGAGACCCAGTACTTC. Residues: CASSTDREETQYF. The whole variable domain, filled in from reference TRBV7-2 and TRBJ2-5, reads GAGVSQSPSNKVTEKGKDVELRCDPISGHTALYWYRQSLGQGLEFLIYFQGNSAPDKSGLPSDRFSAERTGGSVSTLTIQRTQQEDSAVYLCASSTDREETQYFGPGTRLLVL.

The chain is built from TRBV6-5 and TRBJ2-1; TRBD2 might be the D (6 bases). This CDR3 contains 14 residues. Per germline, CDR1 MNHEY and CDR2 SVGAGI. V was clipped by 6 bases and J by 6 bases, with 15 bases between them. The CDR3 bases are TGTGCCAGCAGAGTCTCGGGGGTGGGCAATGAGCAGTTCTTC. This gives the protein CASRVSGVGNEQFF.

The chain uses TRBV7-2 and TRBJ1-2, with 7 bases matching TRBD1. Germline trimming cut 1 base from V and 7 bases from J; bases unmatched to any gene: 18. The CDR3 is 18 residues long. From germline, CDR1 is SGHTA and CDR2 FQGNSA. The CDR3 here is CASSLVRGGQGGYLGYTF. The DNA of the CDR3 is TGTGCCAGCAGCTTAGTCCGGGGGGGTCAGGGGGGCTATCTTGGCTACACCTTC.

CDR3 DNA sequence: TGTGCCAGTCGGCTGACTACCAGGGGGAGTATTAGGGAGCAGTTCTTC. This sequence encodes CASRLTTRGSIREQFF. The chain uses TRBV27 and TRBJ2-1; 7 nucleotides line up with TRBD1. CDR3 size: 16 residues. From germline, CDR1 is MNHEY and CDR2 SMNVEV (reference sequence). With V trimmed by 9 bases and J by 10 bases, 21 bases remained unmatched.

This clone was counted once. The J gene is TRBJ2-7, the V gene TRBV11-2, with 9 bases aligning to TRBD1. J lost 2 bases, V lost 6 bases, and 5 bases had no gene match. Germline loops: CDR1 SGHAT, CDR2 FQNNGV. CDR3 length: 14 residues. The CDR3 region has the DNA TGTGCCAGCAGACATTACAGGGGGCCCTACGAGCAGTACTTC. The encoded protein is CASRHYRGPYEQYF. Supplemented by reference TRBV11-2 and TRBJ2-7, the full variable domain reads EAGVAQSPRYKIIEKRQSVAFWCNPISGHATLYWYQQILGQGPKLLIQFQNNGVVDDSQLPKDRFSAERLKGVDSTLKIQPAKLEDSAVYLCASRHYRGPYEQYFGPGTRLTVT.

The sample holds a few counts of this clone. The chain employs TRBV7-9 and TRBJ1-4; 9 bases map to TRBD1. Trimming cost V 5 bases and J 8 bases; bases outside gene matches: 9. The CDR3 is 15 residues long. Germline values: CDR1 SEHNR, CDR2 FQNEAQ (reference sequence). CDR3: CASSDLGTGSEKLFF. CDR3 coding DNA: TGTGCCAGCAGCGATCTCGGGACAGGGAGCGAAAAACTGTTTTTT.

The genes are TRBV9 and TRBJ2-1, with 9 nucleotides matching TRBD1. The V and J ends lost 1 base and 9 bases, in that order; junction bases with no gene match: 14. CDR1 is SGDLS, CDR2 YYNGEE, per germline. CDR3 length equals 17 residues. The CDR3 spells CASSVSSSTGGTGEQFF. The CDR3 region has the DNA TGTGCCAGCAGCGTATCCTCGTCGACAGGGGGTACAGGTGAGCAGTTCTTC.

V is TRBV13 and J is TRBJ2-5, with 9 positions matching TRBD1. J was trimmed by 1 base and V by 4 bases; bases with no gene match: 1. The CDR3 spans 14 residues. CDR1 is PRHDT, CDR2 FYEKMQ, per germline (reference sequence). The CDR3: CASSSTGGQETQYF. DNA for the CDR3: TGTGCCAGCAGCTCGACAGGGGGCCAAGAGACCCAGTACTTC.

The chain joins TRBV4-1 to TRBJ2-7, with 10 bases aligning to TRBD2. The CDR3 has 14 amino acids. V lost 2 bases and J lost 2; bases outside the gene matches: 0. Germline lookup yields CDR1 MGHRA and CDR2 YSYEKL. CDR3 bases: TGCGCCAGCAGCCAAAGCGGGAGGGCCTACGAGCAGTACTTC. The encoded protein is CASSQSGRAYEQYF.

The V and J genes are TRBV4-2 and TRBJ2-3; TRBD2 is a possible D gene (6 bases). V lost 1 base to trimming and J lost 3 bases, with 17 bases between them. The length of the CDR3 is 17 residues. Germline lookup yields CDR1 LGHNA and CDR2 YNFKEQ. In DNA, the CDR3 is TGTGCCAGCAGCCAAGGAAACGGGGGAGATGGTACAGATACGCAGTATTTT. Amino acids: CASSQGNGGDGTDTQYF.

This chain links TRBV6-5 with TRBJ1-1; TRBD1 agrees at 9 bases. The CDR3 has 11 residues. Unmatched junction bases numbered 3, after V lost 6 bases and J lost 10 bases. Germline V gene sequence: CDR1 MNHEY, CDR2 SVGAGI. CDR3 coding DNA: TGTGCCAGCAGCACAGGGGGCTTAGCTTTCTTT. Its translation: CASSTGGLAFF.

V and J are TRBV30 and TRBJ1-3; 10 nucleotides align to TRBD1. From germline, CDR1 is GTSNPN and CDR2 SVGIG (reference sequence). The CDR3 spans 13 residues. V gave up 8 bases and J gave up 10 bases; unmatched junction bases: 11. The chain's CDR3 is CARSAGQGNTIYF. Written as DNA, the CDR3 is TGTGCCAGGTCCGCGGGACAGGGGAATACCATATATTTT.

This rearrangement joins TRBV5-4 to TRBJ2-1, with a tentative D call TRBD2 (5 bases). CDR1 and CDR2 (germline): SGHNT, YYREEE (reference sequence). Deletions cut 3 bases from V and 2 bases from J, with 15 bases between. This CDR3 contains 16 residues. The CDR3 spells CASSSDLFGAYNEQFF. The CDR3 nucleotides are TGTGCCAGCAGCTCGGACCTGTTCGGGGCCTACAATGAGCAGTTCTTC. The full variable domain, with the rest looked up from reference TRBV5-4 and TRBJ2-1, is ETGVTQSPTHLIKTRGQQVTLRCSSQSGHNTVSWYQQALGQGPQFIFQYYREEENGRGNFPPRFSGLQFPNYSSELNVNALELDDSALYLCASSSDLFGAYNEQFFGPGTRLTVL.

Regarding this clone: The junction departs from the called germline gene at one end, perhaps through a read error. In DNA form, the CDR3 reads TGTTCCAGCAGCCCCGAGGGCTACGAGCAGTACTTC. It codes for CSSSPEGYEQYF. This chain joins TRBV7-9 and TRBJ2-7; a possible D gene is TRBD2 (5 bases). In germline, CDR1 is SEHNR, CDR2 FQNEAQ (reference sequence). CDR3 size: 12 residues.

The chain has TRBV11-2 and TRBJ2-7, with D possibly being TRBD1 (6 bases). Germline V gene data show CDR1 as SGHAT and CDR2 as FQNNGV. This CDR3 is built from 13 residues. Trimming stripped 5 bases from V and 3 bases from J, with 11 bases between. CDR3 sequence reads: CASSPGQYYEQYF. The CDR3 DNA reads as TGTGCCAGCAGCCCGGGACAATACTACGAGCAGTACTTC.

V gene TRBV2 combines with J gene TRBJ1-5; D unclear. Trimming removed 2 bases at V and 1 base at J, with 6 bases between. CDR3 length equals 14 residues. Germline CDR1 SNHLY, CDR2 FYNNEI. The CDR3 DNA follows: TGTGCCAGCAGTGAAAGTCGGAGCAATCAGCCCCAGCATTTT. It codes for CASSESRSNQPQHF.

This chain connects TRBV2 to TRBJ1-3; D is undetermined. Per germline, CDR1 SNHLY and CDR2 FYNNEI. The V and J ends lost 8 bases and 0 bases respectively, with 8 bases between them. The CDR3 is 13 residues long. The CDR3 spells CASCWSSGNTIYF. The CDR3 region has the DNA TGTGCCAGCTGTTGGAGCTCTGGAAACACCATATATTTT.

This clone appeared once. The chain employs TRBV7-9 and TRBJ1-2; D perhaps matches TRBD1 (6 bases). Trimming cost V 5 bases and J 1 base, with 14 bases left between them. The CDR3 has 15 amino acids. Germline values: CDR1 SEHNR, CDR2 FQNEAQ (reference sequence). The CDR3 coding sequence is TGTGCCAGCAGCCCCCCAGGGGCCCTTAACTATGGCTACACCTTC. This sequence encodes CASSPPGALNYGYTF.

The chain uses TRBV28 and TRBJ2-2, with 10 bases matching TRBD2. The ends lost 1 base at V and 5 bases at J; junction bases unmatched: 4. Germline V gives CDR1 MDHEN, CDR2 SYDVKM. The CDR3 sequence is 16 residues long. CDR3 sequence (DNA): TGTGCCAGCAGTTTATTGCCTAGCGGGAGTACCGGGGAGCTGTTTTTT. Amino acid sequence: CASSLLPSGSTGELFF.

The chain links TRBV7-6 to TRBJ2-2; 8 bases fit TRBD2. The CDR3 totals 20 residues. With 1 base clipped from V and 3 bases from J, the junction kept 16 bases outside the gene matches. Germline lookup yields CDR1 SGHVS and CDR2 FNYEAQ. The CDR3 loop is CASSLVTPSGREVDTGELFF. The CDR3 DNA follows: TGTGCCAGCAGCTTAGTTACCCCGTCAGGGCGGGAGGTTGACACCGGGGAGCTGTTTTTT.

The chain employs TRBV30 and TRBJ1-3; D remains ambiguous. Trimming took 2 bases from V and 0 from J, leaving 11 bases between them. This CDR3 has 15 residues. CDR1 is GTSNPN, CDR2 SVGIG, per germline (reference sequence). CDR3 coding DNA: TGTGCCTGGAGTTGGAGCATAGTCTCTGGAAACACCATATATTTT. This gives the protein CAWSWSIVSGNTIYF.

This clone was recorded only once. This chain connects TRBV9 to TRBJ2-1; a possible D gene is TRBD1 (5 bases). Deletions cut 2 bases from V and 7 bases from J, with 13 bases between. Germline V lookup: CDR1 SGDLS, CDR2 YYNGEE. The length of the CDR3 is 14 residues. CDR3 sequence: CASSVGPVDNEQFF. CDR3 coding DNA: TGTGCCAGCAGCGTGGGGCCGGTGGATAATGAGCAGTTCTTC.

J is TRBJ2-3 and V is TRBV7-6; unclear D gene. The CDR3 runs to 15 residues. Trimming took off 3 bases at V and 3 bases at J, with 13 bases between the two ends. Per the germline V gene, CDR1 is SGHVS and CDR2 is FNYEAQ. The chain's CDR3 is CASSLGLSGTDTQYF. DNA of the CDR3: TGTGCCAGCAGCTTGGGTTTATCGGGTACAGATACGCAGTATTTT.